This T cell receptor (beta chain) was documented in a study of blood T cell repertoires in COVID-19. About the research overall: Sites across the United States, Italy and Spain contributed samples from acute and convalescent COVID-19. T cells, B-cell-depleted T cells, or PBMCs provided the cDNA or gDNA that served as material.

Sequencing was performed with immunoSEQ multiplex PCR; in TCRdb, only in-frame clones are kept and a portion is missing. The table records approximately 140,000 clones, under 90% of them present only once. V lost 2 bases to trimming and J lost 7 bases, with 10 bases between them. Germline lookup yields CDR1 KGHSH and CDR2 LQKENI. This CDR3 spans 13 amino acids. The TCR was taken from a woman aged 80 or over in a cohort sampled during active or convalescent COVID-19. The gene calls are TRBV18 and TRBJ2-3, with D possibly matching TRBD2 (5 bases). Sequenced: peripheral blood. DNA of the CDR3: TGTGCCAGCTCACCAGGTCTAGCAAATACGCAGTATTTT. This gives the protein CASSPGLANTQYF.